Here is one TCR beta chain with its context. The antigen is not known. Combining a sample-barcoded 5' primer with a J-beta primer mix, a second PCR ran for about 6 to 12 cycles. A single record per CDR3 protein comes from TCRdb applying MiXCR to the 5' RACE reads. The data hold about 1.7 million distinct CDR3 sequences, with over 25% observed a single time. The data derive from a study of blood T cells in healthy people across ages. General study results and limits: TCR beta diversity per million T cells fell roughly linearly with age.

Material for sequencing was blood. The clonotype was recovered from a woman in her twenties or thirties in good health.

The CDR3 sequence is CASSQTSRDEQFF. CDR3 sequence (DNA): TGCGCCAGCAGTCAGACTAGCAGGGATGAGCAGTTCTTC. The chain couples TRBV10-2 to TRBJ2-1; 7 bases are shared with TRBD2. V dropped 5 bases and J dropped 8; count of bases not matched to a gene: 6. The CDR3 length is 13 residues. The V gene's germline CDR1 is WSHSY and CDR2 SAAADI.